Following are 30 T cell receptor beta chains from one sample sequenced in a study of response to subunit inactivated influenza vaccine (dated by TCRdb to between 2017 and 2018). The protocol used for the library was RT-PCR. The sample was run on an Illumina HiSeq 2500. The raw public reads went through TCRdb reprocessing: fastp at Q25, MiXCR clone calling, in-frame beta chains kept. Entries that share a CDR3 protein sequence are merged under the most common genes and DNA. Present in this sample are 650,000 to 800,000 distinct CDR3 sequences, 14% of which were seen just once. Clones ranked in the top ten supply 6.5% to 8.5% of the sample. Sequencing was performed on PBMCs from blood, taken less than 15 days before vaccination. The origin of the receptors is a man between 50 and 59 years old who received an inactivated influenza vaccine. Donor details come from another sample of the same person, matched by shared clones.

This clonotype was recorded at least ten times. The chain combines TRBV20-1 with TRBJ2-7; D gene uncertain. CDR3 length equals 13 residues. The V gene lost 3 bases and the J gene lost 2 bases, with 11 bases spanning the gap. Germline CDR1 reads DFQATT; CDR2 reads SNEGSKA (reference sequence). The CDR3 DNA follows: TGCAGTGCTAGGGGCCTCGAGACCTACGAGCAGTACTTC. Its protein product is CSARGLETYEQYF.

This sequence joins TRBV15 and TRBJ2-1; no reliable D call. The CDR3 consists of 12 residues. The germline V gene has CDR1 LNHNV and CDR2 YYDKDF (reference sequence). Between the trimmed V and J ends, which lost 1 base and 8 bases, there was a span of 6 bases. The CDR3 coding sequence is TGTGCCACCAGCAGAGCTAGGGATGAGCAGTTCTTC. Its translation: CATSRARDEQFF.

This clonotype has a handful of counts. The V gene is TRBV3-1, the J gene TRBJ1-6; TRBD1 agrees at 9 bases. Trimming at V came to 0 bases and at J to 10 bases, leaving 7 bases not matched to a gene. The CDR3 loop spans 16 amino acids. CDR1 is LGHDT, CDR2 YNNKEL, per germline (reference sequence). The CDR3: CASSQDLGTGQSPLHF. CDR3 nucleotide sequence: TGTGCCAGCAGCCAAGATTTGGGGACAGGGCAATCACCCCTCCACTTT.

This clonotype was seen only a few times. The V call is TRBV5-1, the J call TRBJ2-3, with 12 bases that match TRBD2. This CDR3 comprises 14 residues. The V gene end was trimmed by 4 bases and the J gene end by 7 bases; junction bases not matched to a gene: 4. From germline, CDR1 is SGHRS and CDR2 YFSETQ. The CDR3 reads CASSPGLAGYTQYF. The CDR3 bases are TGCGCCAGCAGCCCGGGACTAGCGGGTTATACGCAGTATTTT.

This clonotype has a handful of counts. The chain uses TRBV12-3 or TRBV12-4 and TRBJ2-3, with 10 bases that match TRBD1. The V and J ends lost 3 bases and 3 bases, in that order; junction bases with no gene match: 3. This CDR3 region has 15 residues. CDR3 residues: CASSLGQGWTDTQYF. CDR3 nucleotides: TGTGCCAGCAGTTTGGGACAGGGGTGGACAGATACGCAGTATTTT.

This clonotype was picked up many times. The chain carries TRBV7-2 and TRBJ2-1; TRBD1 is a possible D gene (6 bases). Germline CDR1 reads SGHTA; CDR2 reads FQGNSA. The V and J ends lost 5 bases and 8 bases respectively, with 13 bases between them. There are 13 residues in the CDR3. The CDR3 nucleotides are TGTGCCAGCAGCCCCCAGGGGTTAGATGAGCAGTTCTTC. This gives the protein CASSPQGLDEQFF.

The table lists this clonotype with many counts. The CDR3 loop is CASSPSSSSGNTIYF. The CDR3, as DNA: TGTGCCAGCTCACCATCCTCATCCTCTGGAAACACCATATATTTT. The genes are TRBV18 and TRBJ1-3; D is ambiguous. The CDR3 length is 15 residues. Germline CDR1 and CDR2: KGHSH and LQKENI. The V and J ends lost 2 bases and 0 bases respectively, with 8 bases between them.

In this sample, this clonotype turned up a few times. V is TRBV28 and J is TRBJ2-3; D remains ambiguous. CDR1 is MDHEN, CDR2 SYDVKM, per germline. The CDR3 contains 13 residues. V was pared by 3 bases and J by 1 base, with 5 bases between. CDR3 nucleotide sequence: TGTGCCAGCAGTTTGCCGCGCACAGATACGCAGTATTTT. Translating it yields CASSLPRTDTQYF.

A few counts support this clonotype. V is TRBV20-1 and J is TRBJ2-7, with a weak D call TRBD2 (6 bases). This CDR3 comprises 15 residues. CDR1 and CDR2 (germline): DFQATT, SNEGSKA (reference sequence). The ends were cut back, 0 bases at V and 4 bases at J, with 16 bases in the middle. Written as DNA, the CDR3 is TGCAGTGCTAGAGATCAACCGGGAGAGGTGTACGAGCAGTACTTC. Translated: CSARDQPGEVYEQYF.

This clonotype has more than one count but fewer than ten. The chain combines TRBV4-3 with TRBJ1-1; no clear D. The V end lost 4 bases, the J end lost 5 bases, and 17 bases lay between the germline ends. Germline values: CDR1 LGHNA, CDR2 YSLEER. There are 15 residues in the CDR3. The CDR3: CASSPGVMRTTEAFF. The CDR3 region has the DNA TGCGCCAGCAGCCCAGGAGTGATGCGTACGACTGAAGCTTTCTTT.

The chain carries TRBV7-7 and TRBJ2-4; TRBD1 is a possible D gene (6 bases). Trimming took 5 bases from V and 8 from J, leaving 13 bases between them. Germline CDR1 reads SSHAT; CDR2 reads FNYEAQ (reference sequence). The CDR3 totals 13 residues. The CDR3 is CASSAAGEYIQYF. CDR3 coding DNA: TGTGCCAGCAGCGCCGCAGGGGAGTACATTCAGTACTTC.

This sequence joins TRBV5-6 and TRBJ2-4; unclear D gene. This CDR3 comprises 15 residues. CDR1 SGHDT and CDR2 YYEEEE come from the germline V gene. Between the trimmed V and J ends, which lost 4 bases and 3 bases, there was a span of 14 bases. CDR3 loop: CASSRQEFGKNIQYF. The CDR3 DNA reads TGTGCCAGCAGCAGGCAGGAATTCGGCAAAAACATTCAGTACTTC.

This clonotype was seen a handful of times. This rearrangement joins TRBV12-3 or TRBV12-4 to TRBJ2-1, with D perhaps matching TRBD1 (6 bases). The V end was cut by 7 bases, the J end by 5 bases, with 15 bases between. CDR3 length: 14 residues. The CDR3 protein is CASNKDQGNNEQFF. CDR3 DNA sequence: TGTGCCAGCAACAAAGACCAGGGGAACAATGAGCAGTTCTTC.

This clonotype was recorded at least ten times. The genes are TRBV5-1 and TRBJ1-6; D is ambiguous. Trimming took off 3 bases at V and 0 bases at J, with 10 bases between the two ends. The CDR3 consists of 16 residues. Germline V CDR1 and CDR2: SGHRS, YFSETQ. CDR3 sequence (DNA): TGCGCCAGCAGCTCCGACGGGAGCTCCTATAATTCACCCCTCCACTTT. Protein product: CASSSDGSSYNSPLHF.

V gene TRBV20-1 combines with J gene TRBJ1-1; TRBD1 matches 7 bases. CDR3 length: 13 residues. V was pared by 6 bases and J by 6 bases, with 10 bases of the junction left unmatched. Germline CDR1 DFQATT, CDR2 SNEGSKA (reference sequence). CDR3 sequence: CSAPGRGRPEAFF. The DNA for the CDR3 is TGCAGTGCCCCGGGGAGGGGGCGCCCTGAAGCTTTCTTT.

This clonotype has more than one count but fewer than ten. This sequence joins TRBV28 and TRBJ2-7; no definite D call. Germline V gene data show CDR1 as MDHEN and CDR2 as SYDVKM. Trimming took 5 bases from V and 7 from J, leaving 18 bases between them. The CDR3 spans 14 residues. CDR3 amino acids: CASSPEGPTREQYF. For the CDR3, the DNA is TGTGCCAGCAGTCCGGAAGGCCCCACACGAGAGCAGTACTTC.

The rearrangement links TRBV29-1 to TRBJ2-5; 8 bases are a match to TRBD2. V gave up 5 bases and J gave up 1 base; unmatched junction bases: 12. CDR1 and CDR2 from the germline V gene are SQVTM and ANQGSEA. The CDR3 is 16 amino acids. The CDR3 protein is CSVFTGSGGPQETQYF. For the CDR3, the DNA is TGCAGCGTTTTCACCGGATCGGGGGGGCCCCAAGAGACCCAGTACTTC. Full variable domain (missing parts from reference TRBV29-1 and TRBJ2-5): SAVISQKPSRDICQRGTSLTIQCQVDSQVTMMFWYRQQPGQSLTLIATANQGSEATYESGFVIDKFPISRPNLTFSTLTVSNMSPEDSSIYLCSVFTGSGGPQETQYFGPGTRLLVL.

V is TRBV5-1 and J is TRBJ1-1; TRBD1 aligns across 8 bases. This CDR3 has 16 amino acids. Germline V lookup: CDR1 SGHRS, CDR2 YFSETQ. V was pared by 2 bases and J by 1 base, with 7 bases of the junction left unmatched. CDR3 in DNA: TGCGCCAGCAGCTTACAAATCCAGGGGGCGAACACTGAAGCTTTCTTT. It codes for CASSLQIQGANTEAFF.

The V and J genes are TRBV20-1 and TRBJ2-3, with 12 bases identical to TRBD2. The CDR3 runs to 17 residues. Germline loops: CDR1 DFQATT, CDR2 SNEGSKA (reference sequence). The V gene end was trimmed by 6 bases and the J gene end by 2 bases; junction bases not matched to a gene: 12. The CDR3 coding sequence is TGCAGTGCCCCACCTCCGGGACTAGCGGGTAACACAGATACGCAGTATTTT. Translated, it gives CSAPPPGLAGNTDTQYF.

The chain couples TRBV20-1 to TRBJ2-5, with D maybe TRBD2 (6 bases). Germline V gene sequence: CDR1 DFQATT, CDR2 SNEGSKA (reference sequence). The CDR3 is 14 amino acids. V lost 5 bases, J lost 1 base, and 14 bases lay in between. The CDR3 nucleotides read TGCAGTGCTGCACAGGTCGGGGGCCAAGAGACCCAGTACTTC. It yields the protein CSAAQVGGQETQYF.

Many counts were recorded for this clonotype. The rearrangement uses TRBV29-1 and TRBJ1-1; no firm D call. Germline-derived CDR1 and CDR2 are SQVTM and ANQGSEA. Trimming left V 4 bases short and J 2 bases short, with 8 bases between. This CDR3 spans 12 amino acids. CDR3 nucleotides: TGCAGCGTTGCCGGAGCAAACACTGAAGCTTTCTTT. It is translated as CSVAGANTEAFF.

This clonotype was detected a few times. J is TRBJ2-1 and V is TRBV5-1; 7 nucleotides match TRBD1. The V segment lost 0 bases and the J segment 4 bases; nucleotides outside the gene matches: 7. CDR3 size: 16 residues. Germline V gene sequence: CDR1 SGHRS, CDR2 YFSETQ. The CDR3 region is CASSLAWDRLYNEQFF. The CDR3 region has the DNA TGCGCCAGCAGCTTGGCCTGGGACAGATTGTACAATGAGCAGTTCTTC.

This clonotype was counted at least ten times. The chain recombines TRBV20-1 with TRBJ1-1; D is uncertain. The CDR3 is 14 residues long. V was trimmed by 3 bases and J by 0 bases, leaving 11 bases between them. Germline V gives CDR1 DFQATT, CDR2 SNEGSKA (reference sequence). CDR3 DNA: TGCAGTGCTAGTCAAGGGCCCATGAACACTGAAGCTTTCTTT. This translates into CSASQGPMNTEAFF.

V gene TRBV12-3 or TRBV12-4 combines with J gene TRBJ2-1, with no clear D. This CDR3 is built from 13 residues. The V end lost 10 bases, the J end lost 5 bases, and 15 bases lay between the germline ends. CDR3: CANTRSGHNEQFF. In DNA, the CDR3 is TGTGCCAACACACGGTCTGGACACAATGAGCAGTTCTTC.

The V and J genes are TRBV11-3 and TRBJ2-3, with D perhaps given as TRBD1 or TRBD2 (5 bases each). The ends were cut back, 5 bases at V and 3 bases at J, with 15 bases in the middle. The CDR3 consists of 15 residues. CDR1 and CDR2 (germline): SGHNT, YENEEA. CDR3: CASSRGTTPTDTQYF. CDR3 sequence (DNA): TGTGCCAGCAGCCGGGGCACTACCCCTACAGATACGCAGTATTTT.

This clonotype was picked up a small number of times. The chain carries TRBV4-3 and TRBJ2-5, with D possibly being TRBD2 (5 bases). The CDR3 runs 14 residues. The germline V gene encodes CDR1 LGHNA and CDR2 YSLEER. Trimming stripped 0 bases from V and 5 bases from J, with 10 bases between. CDR3 bases: TGCGCCAGCAGCCAAGACTCCTGGAGGGAGACCCAGTACTTC. This gives the protein CASSQDSWRETQYF.

This rearrangement joins TRBV14 to TRBJ2-5, with D perhaps TRBD2 (5 bases). Looked up from germline, CDR1 is SGHDN and CDR2 is FVKESK. This CDR3 spans 14 amino acids. Trimming took 0 bases from V and 7 from J, leaving 12 bases between them. CDR3 nucleotide sequence: TGTGCCAGCAGCCAAGATAACGGGGATTGGACCCAGTACTTC. This translates into CASSQDNGDWTQYF.

This chain uses TRBV7-9 with TRBJ2-5, with D perhaps assigned TRBD1 or TRBD2 (5 bases each). Trimming shortened V by 4 bases and J by 0 bases, and 18 bases separated the two germline ends. The CDR3 is 17 residues long. Germline CDR1 SEHNR, CDR2 FQNEAQ (reference sequence). As DNA, the CDR3 is TGTGCCAGCAGCTCCGCCCGGGGCGGTAGCGACCAAGAGACCCAGTACTTC. Protein: CASSSARGGSDQETQYF.

The V gene is TRBV4-1, the J gene TRBJ2-6; D not certain. Germline-derived CDR1 and CDR2 are MGHRA and YSYEKL. This CDR3 is built from 16 residues. V lost 1 base, J lost 0 bases, and 7 bases lay in between. The CDR3 region is CASSQVLISGANVLTF. The CDR3 DNA sequence: TGCGCCAGCAGCCAAGTATTGATCTCTGGGGCCAACGTCCTGACTTTC.

This clonotype appeared a few times. V and J are TRBV18 and TRBJ2-7, with 7 bases identical to TRBD1. Germline CDR1 is KGHSH and CDR2 is LQKENI. The CDR3 is 15 amino acids. J was trimmed by 7 bases and V by 0 bases; bases with no gene match: 9. As DNA, the CDR3 is TGTGCCAGCTCACCACCGGGACAGCCAAGGCGGGAGCAGTACTTC. The encoded protein is CASSPPGQPRREQYF.